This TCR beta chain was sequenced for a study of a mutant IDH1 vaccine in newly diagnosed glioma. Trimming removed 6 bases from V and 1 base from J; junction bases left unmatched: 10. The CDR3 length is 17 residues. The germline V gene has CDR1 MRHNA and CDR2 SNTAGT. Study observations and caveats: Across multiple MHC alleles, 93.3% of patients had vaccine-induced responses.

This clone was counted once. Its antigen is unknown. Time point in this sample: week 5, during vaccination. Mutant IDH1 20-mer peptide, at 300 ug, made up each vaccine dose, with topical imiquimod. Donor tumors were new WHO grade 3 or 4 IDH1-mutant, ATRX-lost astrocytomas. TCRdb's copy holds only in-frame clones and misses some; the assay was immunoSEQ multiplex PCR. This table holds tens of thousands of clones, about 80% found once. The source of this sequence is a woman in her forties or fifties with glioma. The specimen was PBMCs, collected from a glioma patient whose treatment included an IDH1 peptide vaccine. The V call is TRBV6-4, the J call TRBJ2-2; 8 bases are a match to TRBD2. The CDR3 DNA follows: TGTGCCAGCAGCCGAGGGGGAGCGGGGGTGAACACCGGGGAGCTGTTTTTT. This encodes CASSRGGAGVNTGELFF.